This TCR beta chain was documented in a study of early T cells in non-severe SARS-CoV-2 infection. Study background: Alpha and beta chains were unpaired, from unsorted whole-blood bulk RNA. Points from the study as a whole: VDJdb matching, biased toward anti-spike CD8 responses, missed private and CD4 specificities.

Individual cDNA molecules each received unique molecular identifiers attached to them. TCRdb ran MiXCR on the 5' RACE reads and lists one entry per CDR3 protein. The sample yields more than 80,000 distinct CDR3 sequences, about 13% seen once. This clonotype occurred many times. What it binds is unknown. This TCR was recovered from an adult who was a healthcare worker with PCR-confirmed SARS-CoV-2 infection or an uninfected control (not recorded which). Specimen: whole blood.

The CDR3 nucleotides are TGCAGCGCCCAAGGAGGGACTGAAGCTTTCTTT. It codes for CSAQGGTEAFF. The chain uses TRBV29-1 and TRBJ1-1; D call uncertain. Trimming took off 7 bases at V and 5 bases at J, with 11 bases between the two ends. The germline gives CDR1 SQVTM, CDR2 ANQGSEA. This CDR3 has 11 amino acids.